This T cell receptor beta chain was sequenced during a study of cytomegalovirus exposure and HLA in healthy donors. The CDR3 covers 16 residues. V shed 0 bases and J shed 4 bases, with 16 bases lying between them. The V gene's germline CDR1 is GTSNPN and CDR2 SVGIG (reference sequence). PCR used 60 Vbeta primers and 13 Jbeta primers. The table came from immunoSEQ multiplex PCR; TCRdb's copy has only in-frame clones and leaves some out. This repertoire shows under 150,000 clones, 65% to 80% found once; its top ten account for 1.8%. This receptor was obtained from a woman aged 40-49 years in good health and CMV-seronegative. The sequenced sample was PBMCs. V is TRBV30 and J is TRBJ1-5; D is possibly TRBD1 (5 bases). CDR3 coding DNA: TGTGCCTGGAGTGTACCTGGGGGGACGGGGAATCAGCCCCAGCATTTT. This gives the protein CAWSVPGGTGNQPQHF.